The 32 T cell receptor beta chains below come from one sample, sequenced in a study of CD8 T cells in ankylosing spondylitis. Study-level points and caveats: A TCR beta motif of seven or eight highly homologous variants appeared characteristic of ankylosing spondylitis blood.

TCRdb re-called the 5' RACE reads with MiXCR, one entry per CDR3 protein. The sample carries roughly 300,000 distinct CDR3 sequences, 6.5% to 10% recorded once. These receptors have no identified antigens. Sequencing was carried out using blood, either unsorted or a sorted T cell fraction (not recorded which). The receptors stem from a male donor with ankylosing spondylitis.

This clonotype was recorded a few times. The V gene is TRBV27, the J gene TRBJ2-7; 7 bases align to TRBD2. Germline CDR1 is MNHEY and CDR2 is SMNVEV (reference sequence). Trimming at V came to 0 bases and at J to 7 bases, leaving 3 bases not matched to a gene. This CDR3 contains 13 residues. The CDR3 bases are TGTGCCAGCAGTTTATCCGAGCGGGGAGAGCAGTACTTC. Its translation: CASSLSERGEQYF.

This clonotype was observed at least ten times. The V gene is TRBV7-2, the J gene TRBJ2-7, with 10 bases that match TRBD2. J lost 7 bases, V lost 6 bases, and 12 bases had no gene match. The CDR3 sequence is 15 residues long. Germline assignment: CDR1 SGHTA and CDR2 FQGNSA. The CDR3 coding sequence is TGTGCCAGCAGTCCGTCGGCTAGCGGGAGTTATGAGCAGTACTTC. Amino acid sequence: CASSPSASGSYEQYF.

The rearrangement joins TRBV27 to TRBJ2-7; 9 nucleotides line up with TRBD1. Germline CDR1 and CDR2: MNHEY and SMNVEV (reference sequence). The CDR3 spans 14 residues. The ends lost 6 bases at V and 5 bases at J; junction bases unmatched: 8. CDR3 region: CASSSRDRAHEQYF. CDR3 coding DNA: TGTGCCAGCAGCTCCCGGGACAGGGCCCACGAGCAGTACTTC.

This clonotype showed up just a few times. The V call is TRBV20-1, the J call TRBJ2-7; D may correspond to TRBD1 or TRBD2 (5 bases each). This CDR3 is built from 13 residues. Trimming pared 3 bases from V and 3 bases from J, leaving 12 bases between. Germline CDR1 is DFQATT and CDR2 is SNEGSKA (reference sequence). The CDR3 DNA follows: TGCAGTGCTAGGATGGGACGAGACTACGAGCAGTACTTC. This gives the protein CSARMGRDYEQYF.

This clonotype turned up a few times. The gene calls are TRBV4-1 and TRBJ2-3, with 8 bases fitting TRBD2. The V and J ends lost 5 bases and 9 bases, in that order; junction bases with no gene match: 7. Germline lookup yields CDR1 MGHRA and CDR2 YSYEKL. CDR3 size: 13 residues. Written as DNA, the CDR3 is TGCGCCAGCAGCGAGCGGGAGTGGTTCACGCAGTATTTT. Amino acids: CASSEREWFTQYF.

This clonotype showed up just a few times. This rearrangement joins TRBV5-1 to TRBJ1-4, with D uncertain. In germline, CDR1 is SGHRS, CDR2 YFSETQ. The length of the CDR3 is 18 residues. Between the trimmed V and J ends, which lost 0 bases and 2 bases, there was a span of 17 bases. CDR3 region: CASSLDGSVGLTNEKLFF. The CDR3 bases are TGCGCCAGCAGCTTGGATGGGTCGGTGGGGTTGACTAATGAAAAACTGTTTTTT.

This clonotype was seen only a few times. The chain combines TRBV5-1 with TRBJ2-3; 11 bases match TRBD2. The germline V gene encodes CDR1 SGHRS and CDR2 YFSETQ. With 4 bases clipped from V and 5 bases from J, the junction kept 6 bases outside the gene matches. This CDR3 has 15 amino acids. This CDR3 is CASSGRGLAGDTQYF. The DNA for the CDR3 is TGCGCCAGCAGCGGCAGAGGACTAGCGGGAGATACGCAGTATTTT.

This clonotype was counted only a few times. The V and J genes are TRBV29-1 and TRBJ1-5; D uncertain. The CDR3 is made up of 14 amino acids. Germline V CDR1 and CDR2: SQVTM, ANQGSEA. The V and J ends lost 6 bases and 7 bases respectively, with 19 bases between them. CDR3 DNA: TGCAGCGTAGCCCCGAACGGCCCTGGGCAGCCCCAGCATTTT. As protein: CSVAPNGPGQPQHF.

This clonotype was observed a few times. J is TRBJ1-1 and V is TRBV5-1; D remains unclear. V was pared by 4 bases and J by 4 bases, with 14 bases between. This CDR3 is 14 amino acids long. Germline CDR1 and CDR2: SGHRS and YFSETQ. Here the CDR3 reads CASSRGSGGTEAFF. The CDR3 region has the DNA TGCGCCAGCAGCAGAGGGTCCGGAGGCACTGAAGCTTTCTTT.

There are many counts of this clonotype. The rearrangement joins TRBV12-3 or TRBV12-4 to TRBJ2-7; D is uncertain. The CDR3 length is 14 residues. V was clipped by 5 bases and J by 0 bases, with 11 bases between them. CDR3 sequence reads: CASSPWLSSYEQYF. DNA for the CDR3: TGTGCCAGCAGTCCTTGGCTAAGCTCCTACGAGCAGTACTTC.

In nucleotides, the CDR3 is TGTGCCAGCAGCCCAAATTCAGGGGAGACTGAAGCTTTCTTT. Its translation is CASSPNSGETEAFF. This chain uses TRBV7-3 with TRBJ1-1, with D perhaps TRBD1 (6 bases). Looked up from germline, CDR1 is SGHTA and CDR2 is FQGTGA. The CDR3 is made up of 14 amino acids. V lost 5 bases, J lost 5 bases, and 15 bases lay in between.

This sequence joins TRBV20-1 and TRBJ2-7; either TRBD1 or TRBD2 may supply D (5 bases each). Germline values: CDR1 DFQATT, CDR2 SNEGSKA (reference sequence). Between the trimmed V and J ends, which lost 6 bases and 2 bases, there was a span of 17 bases. The CDR3 loop spans 14 amino acids. Here the CDR3 reads CSATRDARAYEQYF. For the CDR3, the DNA is TGCAGTGCAACCCGGGACGCCCGGGCCTACGAGCAGTACTTC.

This clonotype showed up many times. The chain combines TRBV15 with TRBJ2-7; a weak D match, TRBD2 (5 bases). This CDR3 region has 13 residues. CDR1 LNHNV and CDR2 YYDKDF come from the germline V gene (reference sequence). Trimming pared 9 bases from V and 6 bases from J, leaving 18 bases between. The CDR3 loop is CATVEGYEGEQYF. The CDR3 region has the DNA TGTGCCACGGTAGAAGGTTACGAGGGCGAGCAGTACTTC.

This clonotype showed up many times. The chain has TRBV5-1 and TRBJ2-5; 7 bases fit TRBD2. The CDR3 has 13 residues. Trimming removed 2 bases from V and 5 bases from J; junction bases left unmatched: 3. Per the germline V gene, CDR1 is SGHRS and CDR2 is YFSETQ. In nucleotides, the CDR3 is TGCGCCAGCAGCTTCGGGGGGACGGAGACCCAGTACTTC. The encoded protein is CASSFGGTETQYF.

The chain links TRBV5-1 to TRBJ1-1; TRBD1 agrees at 8 bases. The CDR3 totals 14 residues. The V gene end was trimmed by 5 bases and the J gene end by 4 bases; junction bases not matched to a gene: 7. The germline V gene has CDR1 SGHRS and CDR2 YFSETQ. CDR3 in DNA: TGCGCCAGCAGGGAACAGGGGGATGGCACTGAAGCTTTCTTT. This encodes CASREQGDGTEAFF. Variable domain in full (rest from reference TRBV5-1 and TRBJ1-1): KAGVTQTPRYLIKTRGQQVTLSCSPISGHRSVSWYQQTPGQGLQFLFEYFSETQRNKGNFPGRFSGRQFSNSRSEMNVSTLELGDSALYLCASREQGDGTEAFFGQGTRLTVV.

V gene TRBV29-1 combines with J gene TRBJ2-7; 9 positions match TRBD1. Germline-derived CDR1 and CDR2 are SQVTM and ANQGSEA. The CDR3 has 17 amino acids. J lost 0 bases, V lost 2 bases, and 11 bases had no gene match. Here the CDR3 DNA reads TGCAGCGTTGAACGACAGGTAGGGACAGGGAGCTCCTACGAGCAGTACTTC. Its protein is CSVERQVGTGSSYEQYF.

The rearrangement joins TRBV20-1 to TRBJ2-3; 10 bases are a match to TRBD2. This CDR3 comprises 17 residues. Germline loops: CDR1 DFQATT, CDR2 SNEGSKA (reference sequence). With V trimmed by 3 bases and J by 4 bases, 13 bases remained unmatched. CDR3 region: CSASIGLAGALPDTQYF. The DNA of the CDR3 is TGCAGTGCTAGCATTGGGCTAGCGGGAGCATTGCCAGATACGCAGTATTTT.

This clonotype appeared a few times. The chain combines TRBV27 with TRBJ2-1, with 8 positions matching TRBD2. The V gene end was trimmed by 4 bases and the J gene end by 0 bases; junction bases not matched to a gene: 11. Germline CDR1 is MNHEY and CDR2 is SMNVEV (reference sequence). The CDR3 loop spans 18 amino acids. CDR3 nucleotide sequence: TGTGCCAGCAGTTACGACTCTATAGCGGGGAGCTCCTACAATGAGCAGTTCTTC. Translated: CASSYDSIAGSSYNEQFF.

This clonotype has only a few counts. The chain employs TRBV5-6 and TRBJ1-1; D not resolved. Trimming removed 0 bases from V and 3 bases from J, with 12 bases in between. Germline V CDR1 and CDR2: SGHDT, YYEEEE. The length of the CDR3 is 15 residues. The CDR3 DNA sequence: TGTGCCAGCAGCTTGGGTCACCCGGAGCACACTGAAGCTTTCTTT. This translates into CASSLGHPEHTEAFF. The full variable domain, in which reference TRBV5-6 and TRBJ1-1 provide the parts outside the CDR3, is DAGVTQSPTHLIKTRGQQVTLRCSPKSGHDTVSWYQQALGQGPQFIFQYYEEEERQRGNFPDRFSGHQFPNYSSELNVNALLLGDSALYLCASSLGHPEHTEAFFGQGTRLTVV.

The genes are TRBV12-3 or TRBV12-4 and TRBJ1-5; D possibly corresponds to TRBD1 (5 bases). The CDR3 is made up of 15 amino acids. The V end lost 6 bases, the J end lost 3 bases, and 15 bases lay between the germline ends. In DNA, the CDR3 is TGTGCCAGCAGCCCCGGACGGGGCGTCAATCAGCCCCAGCATTTT. Translated, it gives CASSPGRGVNQPQHF.

J is TRBJ1-2 and V is TRBV20-1, with 8 nucleotides matching TRBD1. The junction had 4 bases not matched to a gene; V was cut back by 0 bases and J by 7 bases. This CDR3 comprises 13 residues. Germline V lookup: CDR1 DFQATT, CDR2 SNEGSKA (reference sequence). The CDR3 sequence: CSARDGTGGGYTF. In DNA, the CDR3 is TGCAGTGCTAGAGATGGAACAGGGGGTGGCTACACCTTC.

This clonotype was counted a few times. The rearrangement joins TRBV10-3 to TRBJ2-6; D not resolved. Germline-derived CDR1 and CDR2 are ENHRY and SYGVKD. The CDR3 is 14 residues long. V lost 6 bases and J lost 0, with 6 bases in between. The CDR3 protein is CAIRADSGANVLTF. In DNA, the CDR3 is TGTGCCATCAGGGCAGACTCTGGGGCCAACGTCCTGACTTTC.

This clonotype turned up a few times. The chain employs TRBV6-1 and TRBJ2-6; no definite D call. The CDR3 spans 15 residues. Germline V gene data show CDR1 as MNHNS and CDR2 as SASEGT. Deletions cut 2 bases from V and 3 bases from J, with 8 bases between. In DNA, the CDR3 is TGTGCCAGCAGTGAAATCCAAGGTGGGGCCAACGTCCTGACTTTC. Amino acids: CASSEIQGGANVLTF.

This clonotype was seen at least ten times. V and J are TRBV14 and TRBJ2-5; D gene unclear. The V gene's germline CDR1 is SGHDN and CDR2 FVKESK. This CDR3 has 14 amino acids. V was pared by 3 bases and J by 5 bases, with 13 bases between. The CDR3 DNA sequence: TGTGCCAGCAGCCACCTCCGCAGTCTCGAGACCCAGTACTTC. Translating gives CASSHLRSLETQYF.

This clonotype was observed a few times. CDR3 in DNA: TGTGCCAGCAGCCCGGTGGTTGGCGGGAACCCCTCCTACGAGCAGTACTTC. This codes for CASSPVVGGNPSYEQYF. The chain combines TRBV14 with TRBJ2-7; a possible D gene is TRBD2 (6 bases). CDR1 is SGHDN, CDR2 FVKESK, per germline. This CDR3 comprises 17 residues. Trimming stripped 4 bases from V and 0 bases from J, with 19 bases between.

This chain uses TRBV2 with TRBJ2-1; the match to TRBD1 covers 7 bases. V lost 8 bases, J lost 9 bases, and 13 bases stayed unmatched. Germline V gene sequence: CDR1 SNHLY, CDR2 FYNNEI. The CDR3 consists of 14 residues. CDR3 sequence reads: CASRRDSYGGEQFF. Here the CDR3 DNA reads TGTGCCAGCCGTAGGGACAGTTATGGTGGTGAGCAGTTCTTC.

This clonotype turned up a few times. The V call is TRBV5-6, the J call TRBJ2-7; 8 bases are shared with TRBD1. CDR1 and CDR2 from the germline V gene are SGHDT and YYEEEE. The CDR3 totals 14 residues. The V gene end was trimmed by 2 bases and the J gene end by 2 bases; junction bases not matched to a gene: 3. The CDR3: CASSFAGGTYEQYF. Here the CDR3 DNA reads TGTGCCAGCAGCTTCGCAGGGGGCACCTACGAGCAGTACTTC.

This clonotype was recorded a few times. The CDR3 region has the DNA TGCAGTGCCCCGGGCGGGGGAAATGAAAAACTGTTTTTT. Its protein is CSAPGGGNEKLFF. The chain links TRBV20-1 to TRBJ1-4; possibly TRBD1 for D (5 bases). V was shortened by 6 bases and J by 5 bases, with 13 bases between the two germline ends. Germline V CDR1 and CDR2: DFQATT, SNEGSKA (reference sequence). There are 13 residues in the CDR3.

This clonotype was counted a few times. The chain joins TRBV5-1 to TRBJ1-5; D ambiguous. In germline, CDR1 is SGHRS, CDR2 YFSETQ. V lost 0 bases and J lost 2, with 12 bases in between. The CDR3 spans 16 residues. The CDR3 region has the DNA TGCGCCAGCAGCTTGGTGCCTTCGGAGGGCAATCAGCCCCAGCATTTT. Translated, it gives CASSLVPSEGNQPQHF.

V and J are TRBV11-2 and TRBJ1-5; TRBD1 agrees at 7 bases. Trimming cost V 5 bases and J 5 bases; bases outside gene matches: 6. The CDR3 covers 14 residues. The germline V gene has CDR1 SGHAT and CDR2 FQNNGV. This CDR3 reads CASSPGDRDQPQHF. The CDR3 region has the DNA TGTGCCAGCAGCCCGGGCGACAGGGATCAGCCCCAGCATTTT.

This clonotype was seen a few times. This sequence joins TRBV7-9 and TRBJ2-1, with 10 bases aligning to TRBD2. J gave up 9 bases and V 5 bases, and 10 bases lay outside the gene matches. Germline V gene sequence: CDR1 SEHNR, CDR2 FQNEAQ (reference sequence). The CDR3 covers 15 residues. The CDR3 nucleotides are TGTGCCAGCAGCCCCTGGCTAGCGGGAGCGGGTGAGCAGTTCTTC. It translates to CASSPWLAGAGEQFF.

This chain joins TRBV29-1 and TRBJ2-3, with 12 bases matching TRBD2. V shed 6 bases and J 6 bases; nucleotides not matched to a gene: 7. The CDR3 runs 14 residues. Germline CDR1 reads SQVTM; CDR2 reads ANQGSEA. The CDR3 DNA reads TGCAGCGTGAGCGGACTAGCGGGAAGCGATACGCAGTATTTT. Amino acids: CSVSGLAGSDTQYF.